These 28 T cell receptor beta chains came from one sample sequenced in a study of blood T cell repertoires in COVID-19. Data came from immunoSEQ multiplex PCR; TCRdb stores just in-frame clones and leaves some out. This table has roughly 68,000 clones, 90% appearing once. Material for sequencing was peripheral blood. The receptors shown here come from a woman of 80 years or more with active COVID-19.

This chain connects TRBV5-4 to TRBJ2-1; D gene ambiguous. The V gene lost 0 bases and the J gene lost 2 bases, with 6 bases spanning the gap. CDR1 SGHNT and CDR2 YYREEE come from the germline V gene (reference sequence). The CDR3 length is 14 residues. The CDR3 nucleotides are TGTGCCAGCAGCTTGGCCGTCCCCTACAATGAGCAGTTCTTC. The encoded protein is CASSLAVPYNEQFF.

CDR3 in amino acids: CASSRSGTGAGGYTF. DNA for the CDR3: TGTGCCAGTAGTAGATCCGGGACAGGGGCTGGTGGCTACACCTTC. The chain employs TRBV19 and TRBJ1-2; TRBD1 aligns across 10 bases. The CDR3 extends over 15 amino acids. The germline CDR1 and CDR2 sequences are LNHDA and SQIVND (reference sequence). With V trimmed by 4 bases and J by 7 bases, 9 bases remained unmatched.

The V call is TRBV2, the J call TRBJ2-2, with a possible D match to TRBD2 (5 bases). The V end was cut by 6 bases, the J end by 0 bases, with 17 bases between. Germline CDR1 and CDR2: SNHLY and FYNNEI. The CDR3 totals 17 residues. The CDR3 coding sequence is TGTGCCAGCAGCCCGACCCTAACTAGTGCGAACACCGGGGAGCTGTTTTTT. It yields the protein CASSPTLTSANTGELFF.

The CDR3 bases are TGTGCCAGTAGTATCCGGTTAGGCAGGCCTGAGACCCAGTACTTC. Encoded protein: CASSIRLGRPETQYF. The rearrangement links TRBV19 to TRBJ2-5; D uncertain. Per germline, CDR1 LNHDA and CDR2 SQIVND (reference sequence). The V gene lost 3 bases and the J gene lost 5 bases, with 16 bases spanning the gap. The CDR3 is made up of 15 amino acids. The variable domain in full, completed from reference TRBV19 and TRBJ2-5, reads DGGITQSPKYLFRKEGQNVTLSCEQNLNHDAMYWYRQDPGQGLRLIYYSQIVNDFQKGDIAEGYSVSREKKESFPLTVTSAQKNPTAFYLCASSIRLGRPETQYFGPGTRLLVL.

This chain uses TRBV9 with TRBJ1-1; D is perhaps TRBD1 (6 bases). The CDR3 has 15 amino acids. CDR1 and CDR2 from the germline V gene are SGDLS and YYNGEE. V shed 3 bases and J shed 1 base, with 13 bases lying between them. The CDR3 nucleotides are TGTGCCAGCAGCGCCCGACCGGGACAGAACACTGAAGCTTTCTTT. Protein product: CASSARPGQNTEAFF.

V and J are TRBV27 and TRBJ2-1; D gene ambiguous. This CDR3 spans 13 amino acids. CDR1 and CDR2 (germline): MNHEY, SMNVEV (reference sequence). Between the trimmed V and J ends, which lost 7 bases and 2 bases, there was a span of 9 bases. The CDR3 loop reads CASKFRAYNEQFF. Here the CDR3 DNA reads TGTGCCAGCAAATTCCGGGCCTACAATGAGCAGTTCTTC.

The chain has TRBV7-5 and TRBJ2-5; TRBD1 was called by the table and not checked on the DNA. TRBV7-5 is deemed a pseudogene. The CDR3 is 16 residues long. The CDR3 coding sequence is TGTGTCAGAAGCCCAACCTTTTCGGACAGCCAAGAGACCCAGTACTTC. Translation gives CVRSPTFSDSQETQYF.

The chain recombines TRBV2 with TRBJ1-5; D is perhaps TRBD1 (5 bases). Trimming cost V 6 bases and J 0 bases, with 12 bases left between them. CDR1 SNHLY and CDR2 FYNNEI come from the germline V gene. The CDR3 totals 15 residues. Written as DNA, the CDR3 is TGTGCCAGCAGACCACAGGATTATAGCAATCAGCCCCAGCATTTT. As protein: CASRPQDYSNQPQHF.

The chain couples TRBV4-2 to TRBJ2-3; 10 bases are a match to TRBD2. V shed 4 bases, J shed 2 bases, and the junction held 9 bases outside the gene matches. The CDR3 is 17 amino acids. Germline CDR1 LGHNA, CDR2 YNFKEQ. Here the CDR3 reads CASSLRTSGGNTDTQYF. The CDR3 region has the DNA TGTGCCAGCAGCCTCAGGACTAGCGGTGGAAACACAGATACGCAGTATTTT.

CDR3 in amino acids: CASTGRQGIQPQHF. The CDR3 coding sequence is TGTGCCAGCACAGGCCGACAGGGTATCCAGCCCCAGCATTTT. The J gene is TRBJ1-5, the V gene TRBV28; 7 bases are shared with TRBD1. V shed 7 bases, J shed 7 bases, and the junction held 10 bases outside the gene matches. Germline CDR1 reads MDHEN; CDR2 reads SYDVKM. The CDR3 covers 14 residues.

The chain's CDR3 is CASSPTGGRGADTQYF. The CDR3 DNA reads as TGCGCCAGCAGCCCTACCGGGGGGCGCGGGGCGGATACGCAGTATTTT. The chain carries TRBV5-1 and TRBJ2-3; possible D gene TRBD2, 7 bases. This CDR3 is 16 amino acids long. V was clipped by 4 bases and J by 6 bases, with 21 bases between them. Germline assignment: CDR1 SGHRS and CDR2 YFSETQ.

Only one count was recorded for this clone. The chain joins TRBV6-5 to TRBJ1-1; tentatively, D is TRBD1 (6 bases). Trimming pared 5 bases from V and 3 bases from J, leaving 10 bases between. CDR3 length: 13 amino acids. CDR1 is MNHEY, CDR2 SVGAGI, per germline. CDR3 sequence: CASSTDSHTEAFF. The DNA for the CDR3 is TGTGCCAGCAGTACGGACAGCCACACTGAAGCTTTCTTT.

The gene calls are TRBV7-3 and TRBJ2-1; D remains ambiguous. Germline loops: CDR1 SGHTA, CDR2 FQGTGA. The ends were cut back, 2 bases at V and 9 bases at J, with 11 bases in the middle. This CDR3 has 13 residues. The CDR3 region is CASSLGPGTEQFF. CDR3 in DNA: TGTGCCAGCAGCTTAGGTCCCGGTACTGAGCAGTTCTTC. The full variable domain, rest sourced from reference TRBV7-3 and TRBJ2-1, is GAGVSQTPSNKVTEKGKYVELRCDPISGHTALYWYRQSLGQGPEFLIYFQGTGAADDSGLPNDRFFAVRPEGSVSTLKIQRTERGDSAVYLCASSLGPGTEQFFGPGTRLTVL.

On this clone: In the same sample, other DNA sequences code for this CDR3. V usage is TRBV18 and J usage is TRBJ1-4; the D is unclear. Per germline, CDR1 KGHSH and CDR2 LQKENI. The CDR3 is 16 residues long. The germline V and J ends were trimmed by 3 bases and 0 bases, with 11 bases remaining between them. Here the CDR3 DNA reads TGTGCCAGCTCACCGGGCACCCCTGCAACTAATGAAAAACTGTTTTTT. Its translation is CASSPGTPATNEKLFF.

DNA of the CDR3: TGTGCCAGTAGTATATCTAGGCTAGCGGGAGGGCCGTCAGATACGCAGTATTTT. Amino acids: CASSISRLAGGPSDTQYF. The chain links TRBV19 to TRBJ2-3, with 12 bases identical to TRBD2. The CDR3 extends over 18 amino acids. Germline V gene lookup returns CDR1 LNHDA and CDR2 SQIVND (reference sequence). V lost 2 bases to trimming and J lost 4 bases; unmatched junction nucleotides: 10.

The gene calls are TRBV7-9 and TRBJ2-3; 10 positions agree with TRBD2. The CDR3 contains 17 residues. V gave up 4 bases and J gave up 2 bases; unmatched junction bases: 9. CDR1 and CDR2 (germline): SEHNR, FQNEAQ (reference sequence). CDR3 residues: CASSSDLSGRPTDTQYF. The CDR3 DNA is TGTGCCAGCAGCTCAGACCTTAGCGGGAGGCCCACAGATACGCAGTATTTT.

V and J are TRBV19 and TRBJ2-3, with TRBD1 as a possible D gene (6 bases). The CDR3 is 15 amino acids. Trimming pared 4 bases from V and 1 base from J, leaving 12 bases between. Germline V CDR1 and CDR2: LNHDA, SQIVND (reference sequence). This chain's CDR3 is CASSTDRKGTDTQYF. CDR3 DNA sequence: TGTGCCAGTAGTACCGACAGGAAAGGCACAGATACGCAGTATTTT.

The chain joins TRBV29-1 to TRBJ2-7; possible D gene TRBD1, 5 bases. V lost 6 bases and J lost 0, with 9 bases in between. This CDR3 is 12 amino acids long. Germline CDR1 reads SQVTM; CDR2 reads ANQGSEA. CDR3 nucleotide sequence: TGCAGCGTCAGGGTGAACTCCTACGAGCAGTACTTC. Translation gives CSVRVNSYEQYF.

V is TRBV12-3 or TRBV12-4 and J is TRBJ1-2, with TRBD1 identical over 8 bases. The CDR3 sequence is 13 residues long. The trim removed 5 bases at V and 4 bases at J, leaving 3 bases unmatched. CDR3 nucleotides: TGTGCCAGCAGTCCGACAGGGGCCTATGGCTACACCTTC. It specifies CASSPTGAYGYTF.

V and J are TRBV18 and TRBJ2-2, with 8 bases matching TRBD2. CDR1 KGHSH and CDR2 LQKENI come from the germline V gene. The CDR3 contains 13 residues. J gave up 6 bases and V 3 bases, and 0 bases lay outside the gene matches. Here the CDR3 reads CASSPGLAGELFF. CDR3 DNA: TGTGCCAGCTCACCGGGACTAGCCGGGGAGCTGTTTTTT.

The chain recombines TRBV2 with TRBJ2-4; 10 bases agree with TRBD2. Germline CDR1 and CDR2: SNHLY and FYNNEI. The CDR3 loop spans 18 amino acids. The CDR3 is CPRAGGGKLCGAKNIQYF. CDR3 nucleotides: TGTCCTAGAGCGGGAGGGGGAAAGTTGTGTGGGGCCAAAAACATTCAGTACTTC.

The J gene is TRBJ2-5, the V gene TRBV4-2, with D tentatively TRBD1 (5 bases). This CDR3 contains 16 residues. CDR1 is LGHNA, CDR2 YNFKEQ, per germline. V was shortened by 3 bases and J by 1 base, with 15 bases between the two germline ends. Written as DNA, the CDR3 is TGTGCCAGCAGCCAGGAACAGCAAAGGGGCCAAGAGACCCAGTACTTC. This sequence encodes CASSQEQQRGQETQYF.

The V and J genes are TRBV18 and TRBJ1-5; 10 bases are shared with TRBD1. The CDR3 has 16 residues. Germline-derived CDR1 and CDR2 are KGHSH and LQKENI. The ends lost 6 bases at V and 2 bases at J; junction bases unmatched: 7. CDR3 residues: CASSSIGTGGNQPQHF. The DNA for the CDR3 is TGTGCCAGCTCGTCGATCGGGACAGGGGGCAATCAGCCCCAGCATTTT.

This chain uses TRBV18 with TRBJ2-4; D call uncertain. The V end was cut by 0 bases, the J end by 0 bases, with 9 bases between. Germline V gene data show CDR1 as KGHSH and CDR2 as LQKENI. CDR3 length: 16 residues. This CDR3 reads CASSPPQALAKNIQYF. The CDR3 DNA reads TGTGCCAGCTCACCACCGCAGGCCTTAGCCAAAAACATTCAGTACTTC.

The chain couples TRBV7-9 to TRBJ2-3, with TRBD2 matching over 9 bases. The germline gives CDR1 SEHNR, CDR2 FQNEAQ (reference sequence). V shed 5 bases and J 0 bases; nucleotides not matched to a gene: 15. This CDR3 is built from 19 residues. This chain's CDR3 is CASSPRGSGRHGSTDTQYF. The CDR3 nucleotides read TGTGCCAGCAGCCCGCGGGGGAGCGGGAGGCACGGGAGCACAGATACGCAGTATTTT.

Worth noting for this clone: The sample contains more than one DNA sequence encoding this CDR3. V is TRBV6-5 and J is TRBJ1-2; 7 bases align to TRBD1. Trimming at V came to 6 bases and at J to 8 bases, leaving 6 bases not matched to a gene. The length of the CDR3 is 12 residues. Germline-derived CDR1 and CDR2 are MNHEY and SVGAGI. The CDR3 is CASRSTGAGYTF. CDR3 nucleotide sequence: TGTGCCAGCAGGAGTACAGGGGCCGGCTACACCTTC.

The chain carries TRBV30 and TRBJ2-3; TRBD1 matches 11 bases. The germline CDR1 and CDR2 sequences are GTSNPN and SVGIG (reference sequence). The CDR3 length is 14 residues. V dropped 6 bases and J dropped 2; count of bases not matched to a gene: 4. The CDR3 DNA sequence: TGTGCCTGCTGGGACAGGGGGACCACAGATACGCAGTATTTT. Translating it yields CACWDRGTTDTQYF.

This chain connects TRBV6-5 to TRBJ2-7; 12 positions match TRBD2. V was clipped by 5 bases and J by 3 bases; unmatched bases: 5. Germline V gene lookup returns CDR1 MNHEY and CDR2 SVGAGI. This CDR3 comprises 15 residues. The CDR3 sequence is CASSRGLAGNYEQYF. In DNA form, the CDR3 reads TGTGCCAGCAGTCGAGGACTAGCGGGGAACTACGAGCAGTACTTC.